The rows below give T cell receptor beta chains drawn from one sample of a study of regulatory T cells in long-lasting Graves disease. TCRdb reanalysed the multiplex PCR reads using MiXCR and keeps one entry per CDR3 protein. The table includes approximately 390,000 distinct CDR3 sequences, about 17% detected once. These records were also assigned to another study, of T cells in Graves' hyperthyroidism and ophthalmopathy.

The material was peripheral blood mononuclear cells (PBMCs), obtained at new diagnosis, from a patient treated with antithyroid drugs. These receptors came from a woman between 18 and 29 years old with Graves disease. The CDR3 runs from the conserved cysteine through the conserved F or W. Fields, in order: CDR3 length, D gene, J gene, clone size, V gene, CDR3 DNA, CDR3 protein. A D gene is named only where the DNA matches it firmly. Clone size is given for some rows only: seen once, a few or many times, or a class if the clone is expanded.

11	.	TRBJ2-1	many	TRBV7-2	TGTGCCAGCTCCAATACGTATGAGCAGTTCTTC	CASSNTYEQFF
14	.	TRBJ1-2	many	TRBV6-1	TGTGCCAGCAGGACAATTGGGGCCGGAGATGGCTACACCTTC	CASRTIGAGDGYTF
18	TRBD2	TRBJ2-1	.	TRBV5-1	TGCGCCAGCAGCTCCGGTGCCGGGACTAGCGGATTCTACAATGAGCAGTTCTTC	CASSSGAGTSGFYNEQFF
12	.	TRBJ2-5	many	TRBV11-2	TGTGCCAGCATCGGAGCGGAAGAGACCCAGTACTTC	CASIGAEETQYF
11	.	TRBJ2-2	few	TRBV3-1	TGTGCCAGCGGTTTGGAGGTGGAGCTGTTTTTT	CASGLEVELFF
13	.	TRBJ1-1	.	TRBV2	TGTGCCAGCAGGCCCACAGGGATCGAAGAAGCTTTCTTT	CASRPTGIEEAFF
13	TRBD1	TRBJ2-5	many	TRBV20-1	TGCAGTGCCCACCGACAGGGGTTTGAGACCCAGTACTTC	CSAHRQGFETQYF
14	.	TRBJ2-2	many	TRBV20-1	TGCAGTGCTAGAGGAACACTGAACACCGGGGAGCTGTTTTTT	CSARGTLNTGELFF
15	TRBD2	TRBJ2-7	.	TRBV5-6	TGTGCCAGCAGTTACTTAGCGGGGGATTTCTACGAGCAGTACTTC	CASSYLAGDFYEQYF
15	.	TRBJ2-6	.	TRBV3-1	TGTGCCAGCTGTCTCGGAGGGACTGGGGCCAACGTCCTGACTTTC	CASCLGGTGANVLTF
12	.	TRBJ2-1	.	TRBV15	TGTGCCACCAGCAGACCCCTCGGGCGCAGGTTCTTC	CATSRPLGRRFF
19	TRBD2	TRBJ2-3	many	TRBV7-3	TGTGCCAGCAGCGCCCACCATGGGGGAGGGCCTGGTGGCACAGATACGCAGTATTTT	CASSAHHGGGPGGTDTQYF
18	TRBD2	TRBJ2-1	few	TRBV9	TGTGCCAGCAGCATCAGTCTAGCGGGCCCCGCTTTATGCAATGAGCAGTTCTTC	CASSISLAGPALCNEQFF
13	.	TRBJ2-1	few	TRBV19	TGTGCCAGTAGTTCCCCGCCAGCCCATGAGCAGTTCTTC	CASSSPPAHEQFF
15	.	TRBJ2-5	few	TRBV3-1	TGTGCCAGCACCCCGGGGAGTGGCGGGGAAGAGACCCAGTACTTC	CASTPGSGGEETQYF
15	TRBD2	TRBJ2-1	many	TRBV7-9	TGTGCCAGCAGCCGTCGGGGGGGCAACCGCAATGAGCAGTTCTTC	CASSRRGGNRNEQFF
13	.	TRBJ1-1	many	TRBV28	TGTGCCAGCAGTCAAAGTCTGATTGCTGAAGCTTTCTTT	CASSQSLIAEAFF
15	TRBD1	TRBJ1-5	many	TRBV5-1	TGCGCCAGCAGCTTGACAGGGGGCGACAATCAGCCCCAGCATTTT	CASSLTGGDNQPQHF
17	.	TRBJ1-4	.	TRBV15	TGTGCCACCAGCAACAGAGACAGACAGTCAACTAATGAAAAACTGTTTTTT	CATSNRDRQSTNEKLFF
18	TRBD2	TRBJ2-7	few	TRBV4-2	TGTGCCAGCAGCCAAGTTTTGGGCAGCGGGGGGGCGTCGGTAGAGCAGTACTTC	CASSQVLGSGGASVEQYF
18	.	TRBJ1-5	few	TRBV27	TGTGCCAGCAGTTCAAGCCCACAGGGCCTCCGGATCAATCAGCCCCAGCATTTT	CASSSSPQGLRINQPQHF
14	TRBD2	TRBJ2-1	many	TRBV20-1	TGCAGTGCTAGCCTCGGCGGGAGGATTAGTGAGCAGTTCTTC	CSASLGGRISEQFF